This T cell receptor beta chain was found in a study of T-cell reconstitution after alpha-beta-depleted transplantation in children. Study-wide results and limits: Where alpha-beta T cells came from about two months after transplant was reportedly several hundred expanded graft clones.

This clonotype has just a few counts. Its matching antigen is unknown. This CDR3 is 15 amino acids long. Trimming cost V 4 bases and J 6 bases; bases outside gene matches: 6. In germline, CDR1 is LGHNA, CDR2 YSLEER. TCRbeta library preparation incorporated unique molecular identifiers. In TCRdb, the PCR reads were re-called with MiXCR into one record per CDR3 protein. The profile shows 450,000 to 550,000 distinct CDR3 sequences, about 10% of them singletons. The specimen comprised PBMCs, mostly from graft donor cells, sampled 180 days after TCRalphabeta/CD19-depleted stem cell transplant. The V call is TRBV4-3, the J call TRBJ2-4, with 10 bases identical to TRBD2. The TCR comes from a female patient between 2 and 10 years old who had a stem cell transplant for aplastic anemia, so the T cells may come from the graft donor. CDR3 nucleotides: TGCGCCAGCAGCCTGGGGACTAGCGAGATAAACATTCAGTACTTC. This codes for CASSLGTSEINIQYF.